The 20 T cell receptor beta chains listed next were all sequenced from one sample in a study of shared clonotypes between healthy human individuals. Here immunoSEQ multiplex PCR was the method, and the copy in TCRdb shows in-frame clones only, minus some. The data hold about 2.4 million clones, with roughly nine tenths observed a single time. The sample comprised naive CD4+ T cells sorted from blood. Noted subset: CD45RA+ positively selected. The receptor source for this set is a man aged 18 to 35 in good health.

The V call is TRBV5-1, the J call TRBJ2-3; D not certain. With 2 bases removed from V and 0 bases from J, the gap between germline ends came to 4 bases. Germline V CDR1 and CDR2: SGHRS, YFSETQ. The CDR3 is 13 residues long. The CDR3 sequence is CASSFRSTDTQYF. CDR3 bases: TGCGCCAGCAGCTTCCGGAGCACAGATACGCAGTATTTT.

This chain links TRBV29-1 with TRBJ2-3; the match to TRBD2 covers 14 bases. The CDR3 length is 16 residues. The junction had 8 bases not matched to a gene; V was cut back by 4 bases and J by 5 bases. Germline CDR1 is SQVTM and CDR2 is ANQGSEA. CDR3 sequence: CSVGPTSGRAGDTQYF. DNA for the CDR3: TGCAGCGTTGGCCCGACTAGCGGGAGGGCTGGAGATACGCAGTATTTT.

The CDR3 DNA reads TGTGCCAGCAGTGAAGGGACAGGGGACTTCAATGAGCAGTTCTTC. Its protein product is CASSEGTGDFNEQFF. This chain links TRBV6-1 with TRBJ2-1, with 9 nucleotides matching TRBD1. V shed 1 base and J 6 bases; nucleotides not matched to a gene: 4. Germline V gene lookup returns CDR1 MNHNS and CDR2 SASEGT. The length of the CDR3 is 15 residues.

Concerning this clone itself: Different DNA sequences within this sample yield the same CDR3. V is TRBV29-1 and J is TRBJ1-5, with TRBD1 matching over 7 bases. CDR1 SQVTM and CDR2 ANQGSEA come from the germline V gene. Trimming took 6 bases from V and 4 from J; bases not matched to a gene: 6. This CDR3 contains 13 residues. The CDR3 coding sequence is TGCAGCGTGGCCCCAGGGGGGAATCAGCCCCAGCATTTT. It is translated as CSVAPGGNQPQHF. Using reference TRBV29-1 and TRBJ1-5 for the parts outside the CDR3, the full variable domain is SAVISQKPSRDICQRGTSLTIQCQVDSQVTMMFWYRQQPGQSLTLIATANQGSEATYESGFVIDKFPISRPNLTFSTLTVSNMSPEDSSIYLCSVAPGGNQPQHFGDGTRLSIL.

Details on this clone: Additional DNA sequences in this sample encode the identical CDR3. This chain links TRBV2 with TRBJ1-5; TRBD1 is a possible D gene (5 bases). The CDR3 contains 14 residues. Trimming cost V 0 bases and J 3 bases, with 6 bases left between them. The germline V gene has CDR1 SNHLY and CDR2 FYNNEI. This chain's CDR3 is CASSEAGVNQPQHF. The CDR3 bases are TGTGCCAGCAGTGAAGCGGGGGTCAATCAGCCCCAGCATTTT.

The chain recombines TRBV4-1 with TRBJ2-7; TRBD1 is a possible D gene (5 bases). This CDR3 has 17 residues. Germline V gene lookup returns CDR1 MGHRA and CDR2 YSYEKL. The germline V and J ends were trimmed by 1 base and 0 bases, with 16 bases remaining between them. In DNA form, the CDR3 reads TGCGCCAGCAGCCAAGGGGGTTGGAGAGACAGCTCCTACGAGCAGTACTTC. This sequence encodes CASSQGGWRDSSYEQYF.

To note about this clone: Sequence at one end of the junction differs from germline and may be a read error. For the CDR3, the DNA is TGTGCTAGTGCTTTGCAGCGGGGACGCACAGATACGCAGTATTTT. Residues: CASALQRGRTDTQYF. The chain recombines TRBV12-5 with TRBJ2-3, with 7 bases identical to TRBD2. This CDR3 has 15 residues. CDR1 LGHNT and CDR2 FRNRAP come from the germline V gene.

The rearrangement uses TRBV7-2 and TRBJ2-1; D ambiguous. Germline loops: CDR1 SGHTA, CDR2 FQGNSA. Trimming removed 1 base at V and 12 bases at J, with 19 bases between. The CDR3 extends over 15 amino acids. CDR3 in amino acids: CASSLEVQSQNGQFF. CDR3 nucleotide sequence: TGTGCCAGCAGCTTAGAAGTCCAAAGCCAGAACGGGCAGTTCTTC.

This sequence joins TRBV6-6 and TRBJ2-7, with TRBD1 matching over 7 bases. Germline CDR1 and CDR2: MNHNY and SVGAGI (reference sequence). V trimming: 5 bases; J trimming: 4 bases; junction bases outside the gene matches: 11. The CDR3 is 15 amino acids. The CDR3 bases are TGTGCCAGCAGTAAACCGGGACAGAAGTTATACGAGCAGTACTTC. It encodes CASSKPGQKLYEQYF.

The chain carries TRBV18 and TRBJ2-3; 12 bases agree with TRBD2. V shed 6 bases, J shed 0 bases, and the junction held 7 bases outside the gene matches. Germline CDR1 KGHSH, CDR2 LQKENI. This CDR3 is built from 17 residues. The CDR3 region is CASSLTSGGPSTDTQYF. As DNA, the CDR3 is TGTGCCAGCTCGCTAACTAGCGGGGGGCCTAGCACAGATACGCAGTATTTT.

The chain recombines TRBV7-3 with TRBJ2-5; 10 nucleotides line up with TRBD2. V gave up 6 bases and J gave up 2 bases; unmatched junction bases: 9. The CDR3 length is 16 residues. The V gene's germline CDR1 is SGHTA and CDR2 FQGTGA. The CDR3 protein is CASSPQGAGGQETQYF. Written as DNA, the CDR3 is TGTGCCAGCAGTCCCCAAGGAGCGGGGGGGCAAGAGACCCAGTACTTC.

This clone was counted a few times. The DNA for the CDR3 is TGCGCCAGCAGCTGGCGGGGAGACAGGGTAAACACTGAAGCTTTCTTT. Amino acid sequence: CASSWRGDRVNTEAFF. The chain links TRBV5-1 to TRBJ1-1; TRBD1 agrees at 7 bases. V shed 3 bases, J shed 2 bases, and the junction held 10 bases outside the gene matches. CDR1 and CDR2 (germline): SGHRS, YFSETQ. This CDR3 region has 16 residues. Together with reference TRBV5-1 and TRBJ1-1, the CDR3 gives the full variable domain: KAGVTQTPRYLIKTRGQQVTLSCSPISGHRSVSWYQQTPGQGLQFLFEYFSETQRNKGNFPGRFSGRQFSNSRSEMNVSTLELGDSALYLCASSWRGDRVNTEAFFGQGTRLTVV.

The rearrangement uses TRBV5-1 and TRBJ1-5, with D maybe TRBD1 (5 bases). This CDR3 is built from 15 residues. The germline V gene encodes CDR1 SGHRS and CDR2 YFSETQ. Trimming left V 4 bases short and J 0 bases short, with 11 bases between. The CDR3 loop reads CASSPGRGSNQPQHF. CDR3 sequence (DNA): TGCGCCAGCAGCCCGGGACGGGGTAGCAATCAGCCCCAGCATTTT.

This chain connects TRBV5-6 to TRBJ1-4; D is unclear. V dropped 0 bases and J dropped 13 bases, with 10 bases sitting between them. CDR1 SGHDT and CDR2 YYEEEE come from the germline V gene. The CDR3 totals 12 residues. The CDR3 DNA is TGTGCCAGCAGCTTGGCGGGCCGGGGACTGTTTTTT. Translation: CASSLAGRGLFF.

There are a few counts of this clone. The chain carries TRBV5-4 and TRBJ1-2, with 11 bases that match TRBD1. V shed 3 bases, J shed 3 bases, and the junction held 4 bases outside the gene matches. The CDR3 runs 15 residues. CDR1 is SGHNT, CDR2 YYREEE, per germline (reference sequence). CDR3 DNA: TGTGCCAGCAGCTCACCGGGACAGGGGGACTATGGCTACACCTTC. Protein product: CASSSPGQGDYGYTF.

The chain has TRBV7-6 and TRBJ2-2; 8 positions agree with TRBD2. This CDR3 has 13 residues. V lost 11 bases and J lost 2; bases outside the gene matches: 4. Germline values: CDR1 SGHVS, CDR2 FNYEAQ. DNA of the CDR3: TGTGCCGCGGGGACTAGAAACACCGGGGAGCTGTTTTTT. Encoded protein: CAAGTRNTGELFF.

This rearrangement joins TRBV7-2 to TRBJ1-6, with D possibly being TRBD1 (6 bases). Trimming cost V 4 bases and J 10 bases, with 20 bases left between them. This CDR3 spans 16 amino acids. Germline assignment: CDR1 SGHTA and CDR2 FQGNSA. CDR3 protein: CASSSISGAPNSPLHF. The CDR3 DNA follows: TGTGCCAGCAGCTCAATTTCAGGGGCACCAAACTCACCCCTCCACTTT.

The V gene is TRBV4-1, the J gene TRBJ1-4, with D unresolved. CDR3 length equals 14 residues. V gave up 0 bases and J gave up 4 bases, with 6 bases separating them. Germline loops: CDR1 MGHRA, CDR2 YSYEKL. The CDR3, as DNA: TGCGCCAGCAGCCAAGACAGAGATAATGAAAAACTGTTTTTT. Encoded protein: CASSQDRDNEKLFF.

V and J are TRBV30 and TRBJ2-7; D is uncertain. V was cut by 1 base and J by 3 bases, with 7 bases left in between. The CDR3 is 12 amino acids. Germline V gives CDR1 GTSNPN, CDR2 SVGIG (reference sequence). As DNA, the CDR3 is TGTGCCTGGAGTGGGCAGAACTACGAGCAGTACTTC. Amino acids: CAWSGQNYEQYF.

CDR3 amino acids: CASTPLSPPNEQFF. For the CDR3, the DNA is TGTGCCAGCACCCCACTTTCCCCCCCCAATGAGCAGTTCTTC. J is TRBJ2-1 and V is TRBV6-5; D is unresolved. This CDR3 has 14 amino acids. V was pared by 7 bases and J by 6 bases, with 16 bases between. Germline V lookup: CDR1 MNHEY, CDR2 SVGAGI.